These T cell receptor beta chains were read from a single sample in a study of T cells after yellow fever vaccination. Via MiXCR, TCRdb re-called the 5' RACE reads, giving one row per CDR3 protein. This repertoire shows a few hundred thousand distinct CDR3 sequences, 15% to 20% found once; its top ten account for roughly an eighth. This specimen consisted of PBMCs, obtained 15 days after the yellow fever booster vaccination. These receptors came from a man aged 30 to 45 who received the YFV17D yellow fever vaccine. Each CDR3 is given with its conserved first and last residue. D genes are given only for firm matches. The listing skips clone size in some rows; elsewhere it reads once, few, many or a size class.

CDR3 DNA: TGCAGTGCTAGGAGGGACACCGGGGAGCTGTTTTTT; CDR3 protein: CSARRDTGELFF; V gene: TRBV20-1; J gene: TRBJ2-2; D gene: -; clone size: -
CDR3 DNA: TGTGCCAGCAGTTTGGTGTGGGGTTACAATGAGCAGTTCTTC; CDR3 protein: CASSLVWGYNEQFF; V gene: TRBV28; J gene: TRBJ2-1; D gene: -; clone size: -
CDR3 DNA: TGTGCCAGCAGCTTCACTAGCGGGGTGAGGGTCTACAATGAGCAGTTCTTC; CDR3 protein: CASSFTSGVRVYNEQFF; V gene: TRBV7-2; J gene: TRBJ2-1; D gene: TRBD2; clone size: -
CDR3 DNA: TGTGCCAGCAGGAGGACGACTAGCGGGATCGCTGGGGCCAACGTCCTGACTTTC; CDR3 protein: CASRRTTSGIAGANVLTF; V gene: TRBV6-2/TRBV6-3; J gene: TRBJ2-6; D gene: TRBD2; clone size: -
CDR3 DNA: TGCGCCAGCAGCTTGACAGGTGAAGCTTTCTTT; CDR3 protein: CASSLTGEAFF; V gene: TRBV5-1; J gene: TRBJ1-1; D gene: -; clone size: few
CDR3 DNA: TGTGCCAGCAGCGCCCCGGCCGGTGGTACTGAGCAGTTCTTC; CDR3 protein: CASSAPAGGTEQFF; V gene: TRBV7-6; J gene: TRBJ2-1; D gene: -; clone size: few
CDR3 DNA: TGTGCCAGCAGCGTAGCAGGGAGTTCCGGCCGGTTCTTC; CDR3 protein: CASSVAGSSGRFF; V gene: TRBV7-8; J gene: TRBJ2-1; D gene: -; clone size: -
CDR3 DNA: TGCAGCGTTTTACTAGCGGGGTACCAAGAGACCCAGTACTTC; CDR3 protein: CSVLLAGYQETQYF; V gene: TRBV29-1; J gene: TRBJ2-5; D gene: TRBD2; clone size: few
CDR3 DNA: TGTGCCAGCAGATCGACAGGGGAGAACACCATATATTTT; CDR3 protein: CASRSTGENTIYF; V gene: TRBV6-1; J gene: TRBJ1-3; D gene: TRBD1; clone size: few
CDR3 DNA: TGTGCCAGCAGCTTAGGGGAATGGGGGGAGCTGTTTTTT; CDR3 protein: CASSLGEWGELFF; V gene: TRBV11-2; J gene: TRBJ2-2; D gene: -; clone size: many
CDR3 DNA: TGTGCCAGCTCACGGGGGGCCGCCTACGAGCAGTACTTC; CDR3 protein: CASSRGAAYEQYF; V gene: TRBV18; J gene: TRBJ2-7; D gene: -; clone size: few
CDR3 DNA: TGTGCCACTACGTCGGGTTATGCGGAAGAGAATGGTGAGCAGTTCTTC; CDR3 protein: CATTSGYAEENGEQFF; V gene: TRBV6-2/TRBV6-3; J gene: TRBJ2-1; D gene: -; clone size: -
CDR3 DNA: TGTGCCAGCAGCTTACACAGGGGGACTGAAGCTTTCTTT; CDR3 protein: CASSLHRGTEAFF; V gene: TRBV7-3; J gene: TRBJ1-1; D gene: TRBD1; clone size: once
CDR3 DNA: TGTGCCAGCAGCTTCATAGTTGCCGGGGAGCTGTTTTTT; CDR3 protein: CASSFIVAGELFF; V gene: TRBV11-2; J gene: TRBJ2-2; D gene: -; clone size: -
CDR3 DNA: TGTGCCAGCAGACCCGGGACTGTGCCCTACGAGCAGTACTTC; CDR3 protein: CASRPGTVPYEQYF; V gene: TRBV12-3/TRBV12-4; J gene: TRBJ2-7; D gene: -; clone size: few
CDR3 DNA: TGCAGTTATTCCGGGACAGGGGAAAAACTGTTTTTT; CDR3 protein: CSYSGTGEKLFF; V gene: TRBV20-1; J gene: TRBJ1-4; D gene: TRBD1; clone size: few
CDR3 DNA: TGCAGCGTTGAGGGCAGGGCCCTCTTTACTAGCGGAGAGGAGGAGACCCAGTACTTC; CDR3 protein: CSVEGRALFTSGEEETQYF; V gene: TRBV29-1; J gene: TRBJ2-5; D gene: TRBD2; clone size: -
CDR3 DNA: TGTGCCAGCAGTTATACTAGCGGTGCGATAGTAGAGCAGTTCTTC; CDR3 protein: CASSYTSGAIVEQFF; V gene: TRBV6-5; J gene: TRBJ2-1; D gene: TRBD2; clone size: few
CDR3 DNA: TGTGCCATCAGTGAGTCTGGGCTCGGGAACCCAAGCACAGATACGCAGTATTTT; CDR3 protein: CAISESGLGNPSTDTQYF; V gene: TRBV10-3; J gene: TRBJ2-3; D gene: -; clone size: -
CDR3 DNA: TGCAGTGCCAAAGACAGGGCAGGTCCCTATGGCTACACCTTC; CDR3 protein: CSAKDRAGPYGYTF; V gene: TRBV20-1; J gene: TRBJ1-2; D gene: TRBD1; clone size: few
CDR3 DNA: TGTGCCTGGAGGAAGGGGGACAGGGTGAATTACGAGCAGTACTTC; CDR3 protein: CAWRKGDRVNYEQYF; V gene: TRBV30; J gene: TRBJ2-7; D gene: TRBD1; clone size: -
CDR3 DNA: TGCGCCAGCAGCTACGACAGATCTGGGGCCAACGTCCTGACTTTC; CDR3 protein: CASSYDRSGANVLTF; V gene: TRBV5-1; J gene: TRBJ2-6; D gene: -; clone size: -